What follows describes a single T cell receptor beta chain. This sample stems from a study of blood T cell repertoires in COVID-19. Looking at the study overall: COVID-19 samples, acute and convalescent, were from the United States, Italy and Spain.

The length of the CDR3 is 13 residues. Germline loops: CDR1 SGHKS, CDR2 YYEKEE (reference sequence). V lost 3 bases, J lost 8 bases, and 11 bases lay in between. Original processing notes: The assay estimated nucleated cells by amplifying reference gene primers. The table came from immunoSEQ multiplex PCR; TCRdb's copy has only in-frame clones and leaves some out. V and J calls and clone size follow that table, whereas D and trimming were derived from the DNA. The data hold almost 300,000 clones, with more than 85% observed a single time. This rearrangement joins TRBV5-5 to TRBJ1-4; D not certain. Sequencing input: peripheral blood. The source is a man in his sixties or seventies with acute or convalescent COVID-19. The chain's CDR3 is CASSSGLMEKLFF. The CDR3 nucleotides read TGTGCCAGCAGCTCCGGACTAATGGAAAAACTGTTTTTT.